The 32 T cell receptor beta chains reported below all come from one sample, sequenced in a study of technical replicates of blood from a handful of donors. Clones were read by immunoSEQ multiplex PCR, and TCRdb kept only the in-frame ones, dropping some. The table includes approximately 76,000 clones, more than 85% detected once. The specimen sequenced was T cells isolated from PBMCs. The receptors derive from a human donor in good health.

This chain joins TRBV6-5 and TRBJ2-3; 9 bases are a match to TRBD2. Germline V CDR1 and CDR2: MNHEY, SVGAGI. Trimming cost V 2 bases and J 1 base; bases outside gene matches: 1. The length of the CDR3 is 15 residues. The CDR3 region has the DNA TGTGCCAGCAGTTACAAGCGGGGGGGCACAGATACGCAGTATTTT. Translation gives CASSYKRGGTDTQYF.

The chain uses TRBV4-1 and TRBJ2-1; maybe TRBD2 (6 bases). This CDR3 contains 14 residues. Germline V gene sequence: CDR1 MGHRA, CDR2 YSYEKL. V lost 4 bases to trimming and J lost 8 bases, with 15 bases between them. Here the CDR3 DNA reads TGCGCCAGCAGCCCACGGACGGGAGAATATGAGCAGTTCTTC. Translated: CASSPRTGEYEQFF.

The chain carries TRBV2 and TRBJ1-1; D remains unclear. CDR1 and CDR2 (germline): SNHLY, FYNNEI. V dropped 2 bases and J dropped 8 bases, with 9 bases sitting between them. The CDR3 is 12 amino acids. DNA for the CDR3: TGTGCCAGCAGTGAATTCTACAGCGAAGCTTTCTTT. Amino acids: CASSEFYSEAFF. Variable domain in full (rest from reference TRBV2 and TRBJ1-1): EPEVTQTPSHQVTQMGQEVILRCVPISNHLYFYWYRQILGQKVEFLVSFYNNEISEKSEIFDDQFSVERPDGSNFTLKIRSTKLEDSAMYFCASSEFYSEAFFGQGTRLTVV.

The CDR3 DNA is TGTGCCAGCAGTTACCTAGCGGGAGGCGAATACGAGCAGTACTTC. It specifies CASSYLAGGEYEQYF. The V gene is TRBV6-5, the J gene TRBJ2-7; TRBD2 matches 11 bases. The CDR3 covers 15 residues. V lost 2 bases to trimming and J lost 4 bases; unmatched junction nucleotides: 4. Germline V CDR1 and CDR2: MNHEY, SVGAGI.

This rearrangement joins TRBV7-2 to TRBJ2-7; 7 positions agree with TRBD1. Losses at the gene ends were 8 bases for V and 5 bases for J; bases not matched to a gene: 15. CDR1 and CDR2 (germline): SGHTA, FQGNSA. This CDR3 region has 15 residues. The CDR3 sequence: CASSRRGGVVDEQYF. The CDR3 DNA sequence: TGTGCCAGCTCCCGGCGAGGGGGCGTCGTGGACGAGCAGTACTTC.

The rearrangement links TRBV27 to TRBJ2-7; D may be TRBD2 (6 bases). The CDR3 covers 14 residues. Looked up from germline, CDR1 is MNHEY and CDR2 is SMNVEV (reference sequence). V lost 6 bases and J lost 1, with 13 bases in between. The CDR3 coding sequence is TGTGCCAGCAGCCTCGGGGGACCATCCTACGAGCAGTACTTC. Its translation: CASSLGGPSYEQYF.

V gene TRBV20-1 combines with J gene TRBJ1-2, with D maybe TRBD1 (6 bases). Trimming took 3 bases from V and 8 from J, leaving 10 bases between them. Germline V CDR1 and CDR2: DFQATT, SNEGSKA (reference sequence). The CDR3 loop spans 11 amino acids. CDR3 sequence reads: CSASNREGYTF. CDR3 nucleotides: TGCAGTGCTAGTAACAGGGAAGGCTACACCTTC.

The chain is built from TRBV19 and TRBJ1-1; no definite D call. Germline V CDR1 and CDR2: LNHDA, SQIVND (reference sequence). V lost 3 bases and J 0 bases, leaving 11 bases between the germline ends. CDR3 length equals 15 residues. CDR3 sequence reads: CASSMRQFLNTEAFF. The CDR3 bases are TGTGCCAGTAGTATGCGGCAGTTCTTGAACACTGAAGCTTTCTTT.

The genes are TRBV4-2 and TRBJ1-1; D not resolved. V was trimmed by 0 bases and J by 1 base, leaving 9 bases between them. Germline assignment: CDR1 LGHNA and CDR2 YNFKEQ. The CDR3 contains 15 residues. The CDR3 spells CASSQDQRGNTEAFF. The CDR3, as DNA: TGTGCCAGCAGCCAAGATCAGAGAGGGAACACTGAAGCTTTCTTT.

As DNA, the CDR3 is TGTGCCATCAGTATGAGGGGGCCGGAGACTGAAGCTTTCTTT. Its translation: CAISMRGPETEAFF. The V and J genes are TRBV10-3 and TRBJ1-1; TRBD1 matches 7 bases. Trimming at V came to 5 bases and at J to 5 bases, leaving 8 bases not matched to a gene. The CDR3 totals 14 residues. Germline V gene data show CDR1 as ENHRY and CDR2 as SYGVKD.

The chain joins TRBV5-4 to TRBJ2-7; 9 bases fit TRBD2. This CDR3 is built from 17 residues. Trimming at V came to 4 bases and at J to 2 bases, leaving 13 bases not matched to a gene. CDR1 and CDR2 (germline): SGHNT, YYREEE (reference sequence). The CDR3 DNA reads TGTGCCAGCAGCCGGTACCGACTAGCGGTCTCACCCTACGAGCAGTACTTC. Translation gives CASSRYRLAVSPYEQYF.

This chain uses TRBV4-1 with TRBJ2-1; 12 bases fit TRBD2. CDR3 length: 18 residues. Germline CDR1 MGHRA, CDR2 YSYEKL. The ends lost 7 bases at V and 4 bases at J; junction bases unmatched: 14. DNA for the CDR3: TGCGCCAGCAACCCGGGACTAGCGGGTATTACGGGGTACAATGAGCAGTTCTTC. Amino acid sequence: CASNPGLAGITGYNEQFF.

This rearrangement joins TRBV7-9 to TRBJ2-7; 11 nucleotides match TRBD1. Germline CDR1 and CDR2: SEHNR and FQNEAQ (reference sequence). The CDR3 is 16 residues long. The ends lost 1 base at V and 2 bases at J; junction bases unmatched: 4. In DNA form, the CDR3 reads TGTGCCAGCAGCTTAGAGGGACAGGGGGGCGCCTACGAGCAGTACTTC. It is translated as CASSLEGQGGAYEQYF.

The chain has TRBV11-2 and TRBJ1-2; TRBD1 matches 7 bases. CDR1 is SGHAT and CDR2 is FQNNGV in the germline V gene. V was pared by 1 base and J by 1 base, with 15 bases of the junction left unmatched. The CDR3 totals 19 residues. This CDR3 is CASSLGSLLKGQLNYGYTF. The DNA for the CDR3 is TGTGCCAGCAGCTTAGGGAGTCTACTAAAGGGACAGCTTAACTATGGCTACACCTTC.

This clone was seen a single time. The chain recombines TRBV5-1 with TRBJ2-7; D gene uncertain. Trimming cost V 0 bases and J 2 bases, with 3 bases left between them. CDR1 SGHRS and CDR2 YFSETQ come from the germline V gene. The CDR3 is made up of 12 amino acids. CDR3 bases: TGCGCCAGCAGCTTGGGCGCCTACGAGCAGTACTTC. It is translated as CASSLGAYEQYF.

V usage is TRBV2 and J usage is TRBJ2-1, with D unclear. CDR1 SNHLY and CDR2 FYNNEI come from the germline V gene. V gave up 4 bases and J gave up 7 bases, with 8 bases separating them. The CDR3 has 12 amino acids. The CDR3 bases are TGTGCCAGCAGTGTTCTCGGGAATGAGCAGTTCTTC. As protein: CASSVLGNEQFF.

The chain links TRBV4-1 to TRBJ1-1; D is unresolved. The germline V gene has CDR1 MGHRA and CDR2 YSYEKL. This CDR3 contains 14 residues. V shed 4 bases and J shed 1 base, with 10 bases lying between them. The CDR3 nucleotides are TGCGCCAGCAGCCTAGAACACAAGAACACTGAAGCTTTCTTT. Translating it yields CASSLEHKNTEAFF.

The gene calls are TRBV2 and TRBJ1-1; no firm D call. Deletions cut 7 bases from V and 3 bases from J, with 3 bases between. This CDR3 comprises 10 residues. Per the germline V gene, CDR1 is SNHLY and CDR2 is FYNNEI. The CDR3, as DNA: TGTGCCAGCACGGACACTGAAGCTTTCTTT. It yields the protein CASTDTEAFF.

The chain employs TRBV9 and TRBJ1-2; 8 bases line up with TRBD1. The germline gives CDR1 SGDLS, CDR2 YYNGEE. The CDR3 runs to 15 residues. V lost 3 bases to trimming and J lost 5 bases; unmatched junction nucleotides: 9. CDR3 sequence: CASSAWTGMKYGYTF. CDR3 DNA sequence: TGTGCCAGCAGCGCCTGGACAGGGATGAAATATGGCTACACCTTC.

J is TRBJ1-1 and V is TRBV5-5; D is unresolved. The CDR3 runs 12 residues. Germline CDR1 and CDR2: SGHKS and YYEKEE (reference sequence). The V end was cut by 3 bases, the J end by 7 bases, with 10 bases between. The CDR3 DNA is TGTGCCAGCAGCTCGACTCAGAGTGAAGCTTTCTTT. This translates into CASSSTQSEAFF.

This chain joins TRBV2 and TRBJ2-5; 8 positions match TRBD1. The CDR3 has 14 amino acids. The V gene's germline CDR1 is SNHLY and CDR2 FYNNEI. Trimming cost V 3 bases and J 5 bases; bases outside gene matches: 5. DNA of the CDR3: TGTGCCAGCAGTGATATGACAGGGGATGAGACCCAGTACTTC. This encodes CASSDMTGDETQYF.

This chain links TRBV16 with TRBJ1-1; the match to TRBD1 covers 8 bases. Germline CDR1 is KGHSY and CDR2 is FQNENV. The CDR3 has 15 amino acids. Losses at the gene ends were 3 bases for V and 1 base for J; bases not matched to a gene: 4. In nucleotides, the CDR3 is TGTGCCAGCAGCCAGACGGGACAGGCGAACACTGAAGCTTTCTTT. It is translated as CASSQTGQANTEAFF. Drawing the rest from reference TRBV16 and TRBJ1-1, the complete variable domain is GEEVAQTPKHLVRGEGQKAKLYCAPIKGHSYVFWYQQVLKNEFKFLISFQNENVFDETGMPKERFSAKCLPNSPCSLEIQATKLEDSAVYFCASSQTGQANTEAFFGQGTRLTVV.

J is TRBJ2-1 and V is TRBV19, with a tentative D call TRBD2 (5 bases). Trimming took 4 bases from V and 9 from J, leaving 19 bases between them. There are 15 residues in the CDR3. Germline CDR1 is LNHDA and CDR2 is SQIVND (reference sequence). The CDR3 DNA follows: TGTGCCAGTAGTAATTCGTGGCCCGCGGGCTCTGAGCAGTTCTTC. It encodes CASSNSWPAGSEQFF.

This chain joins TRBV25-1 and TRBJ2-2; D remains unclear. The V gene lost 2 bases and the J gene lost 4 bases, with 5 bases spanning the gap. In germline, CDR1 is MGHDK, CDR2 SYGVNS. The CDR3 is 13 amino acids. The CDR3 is CASSETVTGELFF. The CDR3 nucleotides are TGTGCCAGCAGTGAAACGGTCACCGGGGAGCTGTTTTTT.

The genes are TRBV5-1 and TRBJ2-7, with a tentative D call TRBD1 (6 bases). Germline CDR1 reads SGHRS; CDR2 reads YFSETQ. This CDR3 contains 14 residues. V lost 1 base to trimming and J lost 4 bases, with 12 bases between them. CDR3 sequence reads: CASSLLQGYYEQYF. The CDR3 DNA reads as TGCGCCAGCAGCTTGTTACAGGGATATTACGAGCAGTACTTC.

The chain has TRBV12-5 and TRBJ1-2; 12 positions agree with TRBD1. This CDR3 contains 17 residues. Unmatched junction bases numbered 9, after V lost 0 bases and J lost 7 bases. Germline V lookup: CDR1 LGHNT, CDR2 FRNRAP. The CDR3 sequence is CASGLVPSGQGAFGYTF. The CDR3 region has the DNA TGTGCTAGTGGTTTGGTACCCTCGGGACAGGGGGCTTTTGGCTACACCTTC. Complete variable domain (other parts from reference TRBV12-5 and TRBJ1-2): DARVTQTPRHKVTEMGQEVTMRCQPILGHNTVFWYRQTMMQGLELLAYFRNRAPLDDSGMPKDRFSAEMPDATLATLKIQPSEPRDSAVYFCASGLVPSGQGAFGYTFGSGTRLTVV.

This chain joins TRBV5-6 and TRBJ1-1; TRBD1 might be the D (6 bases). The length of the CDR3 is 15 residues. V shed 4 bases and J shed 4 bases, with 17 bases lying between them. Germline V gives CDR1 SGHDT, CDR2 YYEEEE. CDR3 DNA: TGTGCCAGCAGCCGTTGGGGAGGGGGGGCCACTGAAGCTTTCTTT. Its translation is CASSRWGGGATEAFF.

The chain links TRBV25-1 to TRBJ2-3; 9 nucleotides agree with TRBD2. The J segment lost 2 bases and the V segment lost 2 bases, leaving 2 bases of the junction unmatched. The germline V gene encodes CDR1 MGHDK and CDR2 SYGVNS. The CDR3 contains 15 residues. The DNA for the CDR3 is TGTGCCAGCAGTGAACTAGCGGGACCCACAGATACGCAGTATTTT. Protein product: CASSELAGPTDTQYF.

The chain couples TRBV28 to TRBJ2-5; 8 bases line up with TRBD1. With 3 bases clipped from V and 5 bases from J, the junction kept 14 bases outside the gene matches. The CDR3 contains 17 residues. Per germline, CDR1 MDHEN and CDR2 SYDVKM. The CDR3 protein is CASSFLPGTGESETQYF. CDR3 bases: TGTGCCAGCAGTTTTCTCCCAGGGACAGGCGAATCGGAGACCCAGTACTTC.

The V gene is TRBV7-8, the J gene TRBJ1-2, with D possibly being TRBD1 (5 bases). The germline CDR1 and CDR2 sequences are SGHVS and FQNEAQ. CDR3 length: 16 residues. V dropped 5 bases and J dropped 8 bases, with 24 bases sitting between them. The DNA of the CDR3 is TGTGCCAGCAGCCCCGTTGAGAGGCAGGGATGGGGAGGCTACACCTTC. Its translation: CASSPVERQGWGGYTF.

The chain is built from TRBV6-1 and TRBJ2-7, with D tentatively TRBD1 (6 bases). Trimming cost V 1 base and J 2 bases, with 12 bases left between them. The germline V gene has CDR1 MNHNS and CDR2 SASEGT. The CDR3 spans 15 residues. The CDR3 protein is CASSEVQDRAYEQYF. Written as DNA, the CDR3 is TGTGCCAGCAGTGAAGTCCAGGACAGAGCCTACGAGCAGTACTTC.

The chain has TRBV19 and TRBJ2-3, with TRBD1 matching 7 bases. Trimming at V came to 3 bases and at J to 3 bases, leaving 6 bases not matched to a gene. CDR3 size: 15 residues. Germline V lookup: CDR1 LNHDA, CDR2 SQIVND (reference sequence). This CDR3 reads CASSIQGVETDTQYF. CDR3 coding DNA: TGTGCCAGTAGTATTCAGGGGGTAGAGACAGATACGCAGTATTTT.